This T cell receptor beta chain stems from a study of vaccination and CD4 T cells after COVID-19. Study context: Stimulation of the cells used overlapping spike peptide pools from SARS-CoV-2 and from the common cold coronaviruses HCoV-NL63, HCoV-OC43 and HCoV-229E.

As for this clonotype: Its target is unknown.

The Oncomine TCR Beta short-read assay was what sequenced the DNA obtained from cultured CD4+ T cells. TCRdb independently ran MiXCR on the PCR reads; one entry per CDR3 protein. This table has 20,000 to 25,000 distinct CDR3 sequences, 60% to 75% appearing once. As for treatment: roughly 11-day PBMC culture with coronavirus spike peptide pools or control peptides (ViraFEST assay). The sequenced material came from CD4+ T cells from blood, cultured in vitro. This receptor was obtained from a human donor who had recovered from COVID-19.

CDR3 bases: TGTGCCACCAGCAGAGGGGGGGCAGGCGGGATTGGGAGCATTCAGTACTTC. This sequence encodes CATSRGGAGGIGSIQYF. The gene calls are TRBV15 and TRBJ2-4; D may be TRBD1 or TRBD2 (6 bases each). The CDR3 contains 17 residues. Between the trimmed V and J ends, which lost 1 base and 9 bases, there was a span of 22 bases. Germline V gives CDR1 LNHNV, CDR2 YYDKDF (reference sequence).